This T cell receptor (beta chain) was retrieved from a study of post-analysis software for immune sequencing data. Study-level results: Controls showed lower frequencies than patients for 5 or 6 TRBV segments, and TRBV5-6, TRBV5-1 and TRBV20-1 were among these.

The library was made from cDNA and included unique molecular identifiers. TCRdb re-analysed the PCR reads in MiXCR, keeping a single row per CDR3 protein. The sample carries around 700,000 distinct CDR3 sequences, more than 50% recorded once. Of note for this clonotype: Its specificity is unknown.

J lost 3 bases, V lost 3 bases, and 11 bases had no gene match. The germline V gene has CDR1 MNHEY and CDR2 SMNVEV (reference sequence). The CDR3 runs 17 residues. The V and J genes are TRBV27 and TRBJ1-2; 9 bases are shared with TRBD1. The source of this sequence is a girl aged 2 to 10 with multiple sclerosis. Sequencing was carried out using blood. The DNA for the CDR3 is TGTGCCAGCAGTTTGACTACGGGACAGGGACTATACTATGGCTACACCTTC. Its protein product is CASSLTTGQGLYYGYTF.